Listed here are 6 T cell receptor beta chains from one sample, sequenced in a study of T cells in Graves' hyperthyroidism and ophthalmopathy. The TCR beta CDR3 regions underwent amplification using RNA transcripts as the source. In the first-round RT-PCR of the TCR CDR3, the HTBI primer set was used. In TCRdb, the multiplex PCR reads were re-called with MiXCR into one record per CDR3 protein. The sample lists approximately 630,000 distinct CDR3 sequences, roughly 15% occurring once. Input material: blood. The receptors were gathered from a woman between 25 and 40 years old with Graves' hyperthyroidism.

The V gene is TRBV9, the J gene TRBJ2-5, with 7 bases that match TRBD2. Per germline, CDR1 SGDLS and CDR2 YYNGEE. The V gene end was trimmed by 0 bases and the J gene end by 2 bases; junction bases not matched to a gene: 4. This CDR3 has 15 amino acids. This CDR3 reads CASSVAPGLQETQYF. The DNA of the CDR3 is TGTGCCAGCAGCGTAGCTCCGGGACTACAAGAGACCCAGTACTTC.

There are a few counts of this clonotype. The V gene is TRBV11-1, the J gene TRBJ2-7; possibly TRBD2 for D (6 bases). Trimming removed 5 bases at V and 0 bases at J, with 14 bases between. Germline CDR1 and CDR2: SGHAT and FQDESV (reference sequence). This CDR3 has 15 amino acids. The CDR3 protein is CASSRRGPSSYEQYF. CDR3 DNA: TGTGCCAGCAGCCGGCGGGGTCCAAGCTCCTACGAGCAGTACTTC.

This clonotype was found many times. The chain has TRBV13 and TRBJ1-2; tentative D call: TRBD1 (5 bases). Trimming removed 4 bases at V and 3 bases at J, with 18 bases between. Germline values: CDR1 PRHDT, CDR2 FYEKMQ (reference sequence). CDR3 length: 16 amino acids. The CDR3 sequence: CASSWGGSTGDYGYTF. The CDR3 DNA reads as TGTGCCAGCAGCTGGGGGGGTTCGACGGGGGACTATGGCTACACCTTC.

The table lists this clonotype with many counts. The chain is built from TRBV30 and TRBJ2-2, with D hard to call. Trimming took off 3 bases at V and 2 bases at J, with 13 bases between the two ends. The CDR3 contains 15 residues. The germline CDR1 and CDR2 sequences are GTSNPN and SVGIG (reference sequence). CDR3 protein: CAWSVLRLNTGELFF. The CDR3 DNA is TGTGCCTGGAGCGTCCTCCGGCTAAACACCGGGGAGCTGTTTTTT.

This clonotype was picked up a small number of times. V and J are TRBV9 and TRBJ2-1; TRBD2 matches 9 bases. Germline trimming cut 0 bases from V and 5 bases from J; bases unmatched to any gene: 12. The V gene's germline CDR1 is SGDLS and CDR2 YYNGEE. The CDR3 has 18 residues. In DNA form, the CDR3 reads TGTGCCAGCAGCGTAGTCGGGCTAGCGGGACTTAGGGACAATGAGCAGTTCTTC. This translates into CASSVVGLAGLRDNEQFF.

The sample holds many counts of this clonotype. The chain combines TRBV2 with TRBJ1-1; 7 bases match TRBD1. V gave up 6 bases and J gave up 10 bases; unmatched junction bases: 11. Germline CDR1 is SNHLY and CDR2 is FYNNEI. The CDR3 runs to 13 residues. In DNA, the CDR3 is TGTGCCAGCAGGGCTACAGGGGACGGGGTAGCTTTCTTT. This translates into CASRATGDGVAFF.